One and the same sample provided the 14 T cell receptor beta chains below, sequenced in a study of cytomegalovirus exposure and HLA in healthy donors. The study ran its PCR with 60 Vbeta and 13 Jbeta primers. Sequenced by immunoSEQ multiplex PCR; TCRdb stores in-frame clones only, minus some. Among 150,000 to 180,000 clones listed, 70% to 80% were seen once. The sample was PBMCs. These receptors came from a man aged 30-40 years in good health and CMV-seropositive.

The rearrangement links TRBV5-1 to TRBJ2-6; 10 bases fit TRBD1. Germline CDR1 SGHRS, CDR2 YFSETQ. The junction had 2 bases not matched to a gene; V was cut back by 0 bases and J by 2 bases. The CDR3 loop spans 17 amino acids. The CDR3 loop reads CASSLGQGAPGANVLTF. CDR3 in DNA: TGCGCCAGCAGCTTGGGACAGGGGGCGCCTGGGGCCAACGTCCTGACTTTC.

The chain combines TRBV9 with TRBJ2-1; 10 nucleotides line up with TRBD2. This CDR3 region has 18 residues. Germline trimming cut 3 bases from V and 2 bases from J; bases unmatched to any gene: 11. Germline V lookup: CDR1 SGDLS, CDR2 YYNGEE. The CDR3 sequence is CASSASDPLAGPYNEQFF. In nucleotides, the CDR3 is TGTGCCAGCAGCGCCTCCGACCCACTAGCGGGGCCCTACAATGAGCAGTTCTTC.

The chain uses TRBV6-6 and TRBJ2-7, with 10 bases that match TRBD2. The CDR3 is 15 residues long. The trim removed 7 bases at V and 3 bases at J, leaving 9 bases unmatched. Germline-derived CDR1 and CDR2 are MNHNY and SVGAGI (reference sequence). This CDR3 reads CASIKEAGGSYEQYF. In DNA form, the CDR3 reads TGTGCCAGCATAAAGGAAGCGGGAGGGAGCTACGAGCAGTACTTC.

V is TRBV4-2 and J is TRBJ2-3, with 10 nucleotides matching TRBD2. The CDR3 length is 19 residues. The ends lost 1 base at V and 3 bases at J; junction bases unmatched: 13. Germline V CDR1 and CDR2: LGHNA, YNFKEQ. CDR3 region: CASSQALAGAGGGTDTQYF. The DNA for the CDR3 is TGTGCCAGCAGCCAAGCCCTAGCGGGAGCGGGTGGGGGGACAGATACGCAGTATTTT.

This clone was counted only a few times. This chain connects TRBV6-5 to TRBJ1-5, with 10 bases identical to TRBD1. Germline CDR1 and CDR2: MNHEY and SVGAGI. This CDR3 has 15 residues. The V and J ends lost 5 bases and 6 bases, in that order; junction bases with no gene match: 7. CDR3 loop: CASSPLDRGIQPQHF. In DNA form, the CDR3 reads TGTGCCAGCAGTCCACTGGACAGGGGGATTCAGCCCCAGCATTTT.

The chain joins TRBV5-1 to TRBJ1-1; 9 bases are a match to TRBD1. Germline V gene sequence: CDR1 SGHRS, CDR2 YFSETQ. Trimming cost V 4 bases and J 0 bases; bases outside gene matches: 4. The CDR3 consists of 15 residues. The CDR3 nucleotides are TGCGCCAGCAGCAGTGGACAGGGGATGAACACTGAAGCTTTCTTT. This sequence encodes CASSSGQGMNTEAFF.

The V gene is TRBV21-1, the J gene TRBJ2-1; the DNA was not compared with TRBD2, the D call given in the table. TRBV21-1 is tagged as a pseudogene. CDR3 length: 11 residues. CDR3 in amino acids: CASLANHEQFF. In DNA form, the CDR3 reads TGTGCCAGCCTTGCTAACCATGAGCAGTTCTTC.

In this sample, this clone turned up a few times. The CDR3 spells CASSIEWTASYGYTF. In nucleotides, the CDR3 is TGTGCCAGTAGTATAGAGTGGACAGCTAGCTATGGCTACACCTTC. This chain connects TRBV19 to TRBJ1-2, with D possibly being TRBD1 (6 bases). CDR1 LNHDA and CDR2 SQIVND come from the germline V gene (reference sequence). The V end was cut by 0 bases, the J end by 4 bases, with 12 bases between. The CDR3 contains 15 residues.

The gene calls are TRBV5-6 and TRBJ2-1; 7 nucleotides agree with TRBD2. The CDR3 totals 16 residues. V was pared by 4 bases and J by 4 bases, with 11 bases of the junction left unmatched. Germline CDR1 and CDR2: SGHDT and YYEEEE. In DNA form, the CDR3 reads TGTGCCAGCAGCCAAGGTGGACTAGTGTATTACAATGAGCAGTTCTTC. This gives the protein CASSQGGLVYYNEQFF.

The chain employs TRBV25-1 and TRBJ2-1, with 7 bases fitting TRBD2. This CDR3 comprises 15 residues. Germline CDR1 and CDR2: MGHDK and SYGVNS. Trimming removed 2 bases from V and 3 bases from J; junction bases left unmatched: 4. In DNA form, the CDR3 reads TGTGCCAGCAGTGAAAGACTAGCAAACTACAATGAGCAGTTCTTC. This gives the protein CASSERLANYNEQFF.

The chain combines TRBV27 with TRBJ2-1; 7 bases agree with TRBD1. The CDR3 extends over 16 amino acids. V dropped 6 bases and J dropped 2; count of bases not matched to a gene: 10. Germline V lookup: CDR1 MNHEY, CDR2 SMNVEV (reference sequence). CDR3 residues: CASRPHDRATYNEQFF. In DNA form, the CDR3 reads TGTGCCAGCAGGCCCCACGACAGGGCGACCTACAATGAGCAGTTCTTC.

This chain links TRBV11-2 with TRBJ2-3, with TRBD2 matching over 9 bases. This CDR3 has 16 amino acids. Germline CDR1 SGHAT, CDR2 FQNNGV. Trimming at V came to 2 bases and at J to 6 bases, leaving 9 bases not matched to a gene. CDR3 region: CASSLWASGALDTQYF. Written as DNA, the CDR3 is TGTGCCAGCAGCTTATGGGCTAGCGGGGCCCTGGATACGCAGTATTTT.

The V and J genes are TRBV5-4 and TRBJ2-1, with TRBD2 matching 12 bases. J lost 2 bases, V lost 4 bases, and 7 bases had no gene match. This CDR3 has 17 amino acids. Germline V lookup: CDR1 SGHNT, CDR2 YYREEE (reference sequence). CDR3 region: CASSPGTSGLAYNEQFF. CDR3 coding DNA: TGTGCCAGCAGCCCAGGGACTAGCGGGCTCGCCTACAATGAGCAGTTCTTC.

The gene calls are TRBV4-1 and TRBJ2-2; D unclear. Germline lookup yields CDR1 MGHRA and CDR2 YSYEKL. The CDR3 runs to 12 residues. Trimming cost V 1 base and J 6 bases, with 3 bases left between them. CDR3 DNA: TGCGCCAGCAGCCAAGGGCCCGGGGAGCTGTTTTTT. It encodes CASSQGPGELFF.